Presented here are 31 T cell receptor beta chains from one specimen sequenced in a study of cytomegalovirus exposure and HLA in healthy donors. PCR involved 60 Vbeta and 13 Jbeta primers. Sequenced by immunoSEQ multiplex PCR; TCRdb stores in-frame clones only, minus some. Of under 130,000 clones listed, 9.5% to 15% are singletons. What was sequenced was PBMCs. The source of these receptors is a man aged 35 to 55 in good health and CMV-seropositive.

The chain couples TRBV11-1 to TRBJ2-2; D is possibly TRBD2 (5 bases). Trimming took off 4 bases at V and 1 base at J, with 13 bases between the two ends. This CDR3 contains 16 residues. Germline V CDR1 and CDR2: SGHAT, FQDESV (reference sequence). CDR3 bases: TGTGCCAGCAGCTCCCGGGCCCGGGGGAACACCGGGGAGCTGTTTTTT. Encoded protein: CASSSRARGNTGELFF.

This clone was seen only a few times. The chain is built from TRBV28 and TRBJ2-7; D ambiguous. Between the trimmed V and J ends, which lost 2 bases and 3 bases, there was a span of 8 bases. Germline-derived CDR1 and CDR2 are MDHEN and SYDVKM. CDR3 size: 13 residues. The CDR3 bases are TGTGCCAGCAGTTTAATGGGCAACTACGAGCAGTACTTC. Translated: CASSLMGNYEQYF.

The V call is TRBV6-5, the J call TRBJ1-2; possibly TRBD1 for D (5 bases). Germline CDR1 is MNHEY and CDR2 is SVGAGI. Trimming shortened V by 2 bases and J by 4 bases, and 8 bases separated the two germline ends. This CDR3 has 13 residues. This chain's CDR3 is CASSYRGLYGYTF. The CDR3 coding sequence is TGTGCCAGCAGTTACAGGGGTCTCTATGGCTACACCTTC.

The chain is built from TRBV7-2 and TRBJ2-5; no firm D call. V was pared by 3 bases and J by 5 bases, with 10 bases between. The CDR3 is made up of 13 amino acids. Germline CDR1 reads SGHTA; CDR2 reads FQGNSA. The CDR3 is CASSFLVEETQYF. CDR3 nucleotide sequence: TGTGCCAGCAGCTTTCTCGTTGAGGAGACCCAGTACTTC.

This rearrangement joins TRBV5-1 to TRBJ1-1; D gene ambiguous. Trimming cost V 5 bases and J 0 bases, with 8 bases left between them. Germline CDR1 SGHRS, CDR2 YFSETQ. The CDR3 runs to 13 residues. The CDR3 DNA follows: TGCGCCAGCAGAGGGAGGATGAACACTGAAGCTTTCTTT. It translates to CASRGRMNTEAFF.

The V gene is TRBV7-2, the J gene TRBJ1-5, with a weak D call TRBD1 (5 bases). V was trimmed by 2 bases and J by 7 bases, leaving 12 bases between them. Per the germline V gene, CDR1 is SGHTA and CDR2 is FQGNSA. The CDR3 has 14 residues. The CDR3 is CASSLQGSGQPQHF. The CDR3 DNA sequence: TGTGCCAGCAGCTTACAGGGTAGCGGGCAGCCCCAGCATTTT.

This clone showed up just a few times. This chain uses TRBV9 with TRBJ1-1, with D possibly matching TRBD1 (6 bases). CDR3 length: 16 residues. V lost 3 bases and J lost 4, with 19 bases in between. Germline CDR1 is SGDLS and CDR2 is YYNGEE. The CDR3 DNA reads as TGTGCCAGCAGCGAGGGCCTCAGGGGAGAGGGCACTGAAGCTTTCTTT. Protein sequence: CASSEGLRGEGTEAFF.

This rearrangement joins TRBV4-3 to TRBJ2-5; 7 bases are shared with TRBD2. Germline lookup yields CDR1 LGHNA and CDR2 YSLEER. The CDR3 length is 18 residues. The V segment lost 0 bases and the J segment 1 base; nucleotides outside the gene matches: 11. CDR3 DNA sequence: TGCGCCAGCAGCCAAGATCGTGGAAATAGCGGGCTCCAAGAGACCCAGTACTTC. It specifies CASSQDRGNSGLQETQYF.

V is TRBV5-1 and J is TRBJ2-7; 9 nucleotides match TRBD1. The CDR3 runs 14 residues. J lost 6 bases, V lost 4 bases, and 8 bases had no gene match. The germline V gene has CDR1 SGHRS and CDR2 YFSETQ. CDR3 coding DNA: TGCGCCAGCAGCCCGAGGACAGGGGAGGGCGAGCAGTACTTC. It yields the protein CASSPRTGEGEQYF.

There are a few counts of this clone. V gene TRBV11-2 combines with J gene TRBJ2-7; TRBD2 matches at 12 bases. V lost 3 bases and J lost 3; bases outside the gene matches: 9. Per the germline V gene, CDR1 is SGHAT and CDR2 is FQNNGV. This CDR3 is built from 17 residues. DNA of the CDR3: TGTGCCAGCAGCTTCACCCCCGGACTAGCGGGGTACTACGAGCAGTACTTC. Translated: CASSFTPGLAGYYEQYF.

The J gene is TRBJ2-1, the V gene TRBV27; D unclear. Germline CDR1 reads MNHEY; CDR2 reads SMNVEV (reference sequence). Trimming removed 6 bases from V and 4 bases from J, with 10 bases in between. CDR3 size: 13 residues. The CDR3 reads CASRSNSYNEQFF. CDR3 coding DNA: TGTGCCAGCAGATCGAACTCGTACAATGAGCAGTTCTTC.

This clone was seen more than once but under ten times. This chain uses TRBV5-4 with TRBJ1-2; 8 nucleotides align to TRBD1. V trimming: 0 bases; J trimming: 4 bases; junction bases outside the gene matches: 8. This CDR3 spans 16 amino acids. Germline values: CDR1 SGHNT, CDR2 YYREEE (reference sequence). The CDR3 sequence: CASSLVAGQGFYGYTF. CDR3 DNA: TGTGCCAGCAGCTTGGTTGCAGGACAGGGATTCTATGGCTACACCTTC.

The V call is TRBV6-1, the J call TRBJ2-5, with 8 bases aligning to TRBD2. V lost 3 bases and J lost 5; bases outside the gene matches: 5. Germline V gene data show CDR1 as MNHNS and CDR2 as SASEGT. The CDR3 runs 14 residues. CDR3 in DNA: TGTGCCAGCAGTGACGGGAGGGCCCGCGAGACCCAGTACTTC. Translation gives CASSDGRARETQYF.

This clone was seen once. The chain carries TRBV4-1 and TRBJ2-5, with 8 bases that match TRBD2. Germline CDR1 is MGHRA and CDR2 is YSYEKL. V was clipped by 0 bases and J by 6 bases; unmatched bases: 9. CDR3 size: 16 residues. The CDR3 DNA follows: TGCGCCAGCAGCCAAGATCCCCAGCGGGAGATGAAGACCCAGTACTTC. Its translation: CASSQDPQREMKTQYF.

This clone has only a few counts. The CDR3 is CASSPTGRGGYTF. CDR3 coding DNA: TGTGCCAGCAGCCCCACAGGGAGAGGTGGCTACACCTTC. The chain joins TRBV7-9 to TRBJ1-2; D is perhaps TRBD1 (6 bases). Germline-derived CDR1 and CDR2 are SEHNR and FQNEAQ (reference sequence). Trimming took off 5 bases at V and 7 bases at J, with 14 bases between the two ends. The CDR3 loop spans 13 amino acids.

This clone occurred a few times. The CDR3 reads CASSLVAASGYNEQFF. The CDR3 region has the DNA TGTGCCAGCAGCTTAGTAGCGGCATCCGGATACAATGAGCAGTTCTTC. The V gene is TRBV7-8, the J gene TRBJ2-1; D may be TRBD2 (6 bases). This CDR3 has 16 residues. From germline, CDR1 is SGHVS and CDR2 FQNEAQ. V was shortened by 1 base and J by 4 bases, with 14 bases between the two germline ends. The variable domain in full, with the rest retrieved from reference TRBV7-8 and TRBJ2-1, is GAGVSQSPRYKVAKRGQDVALRCDPISGHVSLFWYQQALGQGPEFLTYFQNEAQLDKSGLPSDRFFAERPEGSVSTLKIQRTQQEDSAVYLCASSLVAASGYNEQFFGPGTRLTVL.

The CDR3 nucleotides read TGTGCCAGCCTCCTTATGGAGACCCAGTACTTC. Encoded protein: CASLLMETQYF. The chain recombines TRBV27 with TRBJ2-5; D is undetermined. Germline V lookup: CDR1 MNHEY, CDR2 SMNVEV (reference sequence). Trimming shortened V by 8 bases and J by 5 bases, and 9 bases separated the two germline ends. The CDR3 is made up of 11 amino acids.

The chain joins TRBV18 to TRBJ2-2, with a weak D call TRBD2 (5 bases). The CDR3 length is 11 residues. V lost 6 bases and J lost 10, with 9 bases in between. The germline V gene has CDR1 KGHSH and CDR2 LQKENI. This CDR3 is CASSGGKELFF. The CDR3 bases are TGTGCCAGCTCCGGAGGAAAGGAGCTGTTTTTT.

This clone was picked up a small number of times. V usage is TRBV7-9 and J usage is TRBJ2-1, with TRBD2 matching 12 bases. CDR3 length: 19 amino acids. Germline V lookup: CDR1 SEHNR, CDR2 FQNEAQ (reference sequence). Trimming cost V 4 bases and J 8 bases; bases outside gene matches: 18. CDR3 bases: TGTGCCAGCAGCTCCGAGACTAGCGGGGGCCCATATCCGATTTATGAGCAGTTCTTC. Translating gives CASSSETSGGPYPIYEQFF.

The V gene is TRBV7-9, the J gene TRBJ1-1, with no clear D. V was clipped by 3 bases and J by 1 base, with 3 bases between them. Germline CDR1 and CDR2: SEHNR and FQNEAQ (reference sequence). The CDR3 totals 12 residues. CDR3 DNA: TGTGCCAGCAGCTTCAAGAACACTGAAGCTTTCTTT. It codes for CASSFKNTEAFF.

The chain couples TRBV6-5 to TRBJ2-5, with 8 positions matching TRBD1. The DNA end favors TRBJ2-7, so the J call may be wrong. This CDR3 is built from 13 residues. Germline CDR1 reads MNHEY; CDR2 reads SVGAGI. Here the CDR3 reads CASRRGQDYEQYF. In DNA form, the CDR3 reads TGTGCCAGCAGACGGGGACAGGACTACGAGCAGTACTTC.

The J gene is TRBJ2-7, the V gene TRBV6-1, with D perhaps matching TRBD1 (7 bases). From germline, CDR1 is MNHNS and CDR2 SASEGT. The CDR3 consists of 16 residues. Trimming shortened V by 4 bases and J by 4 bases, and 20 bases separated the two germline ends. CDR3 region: CASSGASTGDWYEQYF. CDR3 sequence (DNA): TGTGCCAGCAGTGGCGCGAGCACAGGGGACTGGTACGAGCAGTACTTC.

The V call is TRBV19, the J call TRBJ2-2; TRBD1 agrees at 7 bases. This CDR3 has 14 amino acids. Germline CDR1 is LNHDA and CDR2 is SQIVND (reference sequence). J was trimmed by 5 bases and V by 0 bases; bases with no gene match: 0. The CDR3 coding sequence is TGTGCCAGTAGTATAGACAGGGGGACCGGGGAGCTGTTTTTT. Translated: CASSIDRGTGELFF.

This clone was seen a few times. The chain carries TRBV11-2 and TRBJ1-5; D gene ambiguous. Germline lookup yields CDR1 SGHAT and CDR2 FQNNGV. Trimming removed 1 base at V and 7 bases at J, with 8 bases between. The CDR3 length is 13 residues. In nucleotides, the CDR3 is TGTGCCAGCAGCTTAGCTATTGCCCAGCCCCAGCATTTT. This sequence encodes CASSLAIAQPQHF.

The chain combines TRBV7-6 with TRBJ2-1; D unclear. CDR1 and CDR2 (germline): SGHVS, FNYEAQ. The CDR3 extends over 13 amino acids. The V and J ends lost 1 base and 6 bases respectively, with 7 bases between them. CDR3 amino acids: CASSLVSTNEQFF. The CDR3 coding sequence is TGTGCCAGCAGCTTAGTTAGCACCAATGAGCAGTTCTTC.

For the CDR3, the DNA is TGTGCCAGCAGTTCCTATAGCGGGAGGGCCACTAGGGAGCAGTTCTTC. Amino acid sequence: CASSSYSGRATREQFF. The rearrangement joins TRBV28 to TRBJ2-1, with TRBD2 identical over 11 bases. The length of the CDR3 is 16 residues. Germline CDR1 reads MDHEN; CDR2 reads SYDVKM. V gave up 4 bases and J gave up 10 bases; unmatched junction bases: 12.

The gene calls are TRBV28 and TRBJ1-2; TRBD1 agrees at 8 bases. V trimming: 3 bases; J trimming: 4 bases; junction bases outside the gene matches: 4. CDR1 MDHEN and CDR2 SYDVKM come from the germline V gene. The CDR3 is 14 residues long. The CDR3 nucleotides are TGTGCCAGCAGTTTGACAGGGGCGGGCTATGGCTACACCTTC. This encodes CASSLTGAGYGYTF.

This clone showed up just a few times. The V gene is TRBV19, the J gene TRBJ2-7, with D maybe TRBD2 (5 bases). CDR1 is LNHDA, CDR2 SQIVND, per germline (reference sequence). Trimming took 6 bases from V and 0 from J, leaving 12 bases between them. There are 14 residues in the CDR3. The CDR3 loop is CASRGEGSSYEQYF. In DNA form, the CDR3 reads TGTGCCAGTAGGGGAGAGGGATCCTCCTACGAGCAGTACTTC.

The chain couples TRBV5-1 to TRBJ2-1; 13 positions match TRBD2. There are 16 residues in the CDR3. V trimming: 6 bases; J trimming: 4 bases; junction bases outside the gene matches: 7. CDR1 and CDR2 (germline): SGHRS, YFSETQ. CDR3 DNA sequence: TGCGCCAGCACCACTCTACTAGCGGGAGGGTACAATGAGCAGTTCTTC. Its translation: CASTTLLAGGYNEQFF. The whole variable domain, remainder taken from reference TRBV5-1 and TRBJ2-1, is KAGVTQTPRYLIKTRGQQVTLSCSPISGHRSVSWYQQTPGQGLQFLFEYFSETQRNKGNFPGRFSGRQFSNSRSEMNVSTLELGDSALYLCASTTLLAGGYNEQFFGPGTRLTVL.

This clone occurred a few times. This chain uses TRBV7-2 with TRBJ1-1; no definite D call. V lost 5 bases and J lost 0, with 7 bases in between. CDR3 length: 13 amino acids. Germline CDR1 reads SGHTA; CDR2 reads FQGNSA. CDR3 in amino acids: CASSPQLNTEAFF. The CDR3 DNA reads TGTGCCAGCAGCCCACAGCTGAACACTGAAGCTTTCTTT.

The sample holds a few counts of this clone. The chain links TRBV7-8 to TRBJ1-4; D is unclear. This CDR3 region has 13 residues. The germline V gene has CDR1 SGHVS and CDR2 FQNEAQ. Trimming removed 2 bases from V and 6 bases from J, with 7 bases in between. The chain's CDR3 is CASSLSVYEKLFF. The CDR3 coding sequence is TGTGCCAGCAGCTTATCTGTGTATGAAAAACTGTTTTTT.